This entry lists 8 T cell receptor beta chains sequenced from one sample in a study of T cell repertoires in cytomegalovirus infection (dated by TCRdb to the late 2010s). Sequencing was carried out with an Illumina HiSeq 1500. The public reads were reanalyzed by TCRdb: fastp trimming at Q25, MiXCR alignment, in-frame beta chains only. Rows with one shared CDR3 protein collapse into an entry with the most common genes and DNA. Here the sample has some 900,000 distinct CDR3 sequences; about 30% occur a single time. About an eighth of the sample is taken by the ten largest. According to the study, the label for this sample's treatment or condition signals: in vitro stimulation with specific CMV peptide epitopes to enrich CMV-specific T cells. For these receptors, no antigen is known. The specimen was cultured CD8+ T cells from PBMCs, collected from culture after CMV antigen stimulation. Receptors originate from a human donor in good health (CMV status not recorded). Some clones in this sample may be carry-over from other donors' samples.

The rearrangement uses TRBV20-1 and TRBJ1-4; possible D gene TRBD1, 5 bases. Per germline, CDR1 DFQATT and CDR2 SNEGSKA (reference sequence). The CDR3 loop spans 16 amino acids. V lost 6 bases to trimming and J lost 2 bases, with 19 bases between them. This CDR3 is CSATGFLKGTNEKLFF. DNA of the CDR3: TGCAGTGCAACAGGTTTTCTCAAAGGGACTAATGAAAAACTGTTTTTT.

This clonotype was counted only a few times. The rearrangement uses TRBV27 and TRBJ2-5, with 10 nucleotides matching TRBD1. Germline lookup yields CDR1 MNHEY and CDR2 SMNVEV (reference sequence). The V segment lost 5 bases and the J segment 5 bases; nucleotides outside the gene matches: 5. The CDR3 length is 14 residues. CDR3 bases: TGTGCCAGCAGTCCGACAGGGGGCGGGGAGACCCAGTACTTC. As protein: CASSPTGGGETQYF.

The CDR3 region has the DNA TGTGCCAGCAGTTTGACTCTTAACTACGAGCAGTACTTC. Its protein product is CASSLTLNYEQYF. The chain couples TRBV27 to TRBJ2-7; the D is unclear. Per germline, CDR1 MNHEY and CDR2 SMNVEV (reference sequence). The CDR3 is 13 amino acids. Trimming shortened V by 3 bases and J by 3 bases, and 9 bases separated the two germline ends.

Comments on this clonotype: One end of the junction varies from germline; a read error may be responsible. V gene TRBV5-1 combines with J gene TRBJ1-1; D remains ambiguous. CDR3 size: 14 residues. Germline CDR1 and CDR2: SGHRS and YFSETQ. The CDR3 DNA is TGCGCCAACAGCTTGGCGGCGGGATCCACTGAAGCTTTCTTT. Translated: CANSLAAGSTEAFF.

The chain recombines TRBV10-2 with TRBJ1-2, with D unclear. The V end lost 0 bases, the J end lost 4 bases, and 9 bases lay between the germline ends. This CDR3 comprises 14 residues. CDR1 is WSHSY and CDR2 is SAAADI in the germline V gene. CDR3 nucleotides: TGCGCCAGCAGTGAGTCGAGGGCACTCTATGGCTACACCTTC. It specifies CASSESRALYGYTF.

This clonotype was seen at least ten times. The chain couples TRBV7-2 to TRBJ2-1, with TRBD2 matching over 11 bases. The CDR3 consists of 17 residues. Germline lookup yields CDR1 SGHTA and CDR2 FQGNSA. V shed 2 bases, J shed 1 base, and the junction held 4 bases outside the gene matches. CDR3 sequence (DNA): TGTGCCAGCAGCTTACGACTAGCGGGGCAATCCTACAATGAGCAGTTCTTC. Its translation is CASSLRLAGQSYNEQFF.

This clonotype was counted only a few times. The chain couples TRBV7-9 to TRBJ1-4; 10 nucleotides align to TRBD1. Trimming removed 5 bases from V and 7 bases from J; junction bases left unmatched: 7. CDR1 is SEHNR and CDR2 is FQNEAQ in the germline V gene (reference sequence). This CDR3 comprises 15 residues. The CDR3 bases are TGTGCCAGCAGCACCCGACAGGGGGCGGTTGAAAAACTGTTTTTT. Protein sequence: CASSTRQGAVEKLFF.

About this clonotype: A clone one base away is much larger, so this may be a read error. The V and J genes are TRBV7-6 and TRBJ2-2; 8 bases agree with TRBD2. The CDR3 loop spans 16 amino acids. Germline V gene sequence: CDR1 SGHVS, CDR2 FNYEAQ. The CDR3 bases are TGTGCCAACAGCCCCGGGGGGGGCGCATTAACCGGGGAGCTGTTTTTT. Protein: CANSPGGGALTGELFF.